A selection of T cell receptor beta chains follows, all from one sample in a study of blood T cell repertoires in COVID-19. Libraries were prepared by immunoSEQ multiplex PCR; TCRdb keeps only in-frame clonotypes and omits some of them. The sample has 200,000 to 250,000 clones, about 85% seen once. Sequencing was carried out using peripheral blood. These receptors originate from a woman of 80 years or more with active or convalescent COVID-19. The CDR3 runs from the conserved cysteine through the conserved F or W. The D gene is left open where the match is weak. Some rows have no size entry. The others give once, few or many, or a class for an expanded clone.

>TRBJ1-1|TRBV18|once|.
CASSPWGGAGTEAFF
TGTGCCAGCTCACCCTGGGGAGGGGCAGGGACTGAAGCTTTCTTT
>TRBJ2-7|TRBV7-3|few|TRBD1
CASSLSGQGKQYF
TGTGCCAGCAGCCTATCGGGACAGGGGAAGCAGTACTTC
>TRBJ2-1|TRBV20-1|.|TRBD2
CSASWAGGPYNEQFF
TGCAGTGCTAGTTGGGCGGGAGGGCCCTACAATGAGCAGTTCTTC
>TRBJ2-3|TRBV30|.|TRBD1
CAWSALGQVTDTQYF
TGTGCCTGGAGTGCTCTGGGACAGGTCACAGATACGCAGTATTTT
>TRBJ2-3|TRBV5-4|.|TRBD2
CASSLAGGRAVGTDTQYF
TGTGCCAGCAGCTTGGCGGGCGGGAGGGCGGTAGGTACAGATACGCAGTATTTT
>TRBJ2-7|TRBV7-8|.|.
CASSAIAVPAYEQYF
TGTGCCAGCAGCGCCATAGCGGTTCCCGCCTACGAGCAGTACTTC
>TRBJ1-2|TRBV5-6|few|TRBD1
CASSRTGGEGLGYTF
TGTGCCAGCAGCCGGACAGGGGGCGAGGGTCTTGGCTACACCTTC
>TRBJ2-1|TRBV10-3|.|.
CATSGGPTFRDEQFF
TGTGCCACATCGGGGGGCCCGACTTTCCGGGATGAGCAGTTCTTC
>TRBJ2-2|TRBV5-1|.|TRBD2
CASSLSSGGAHTGELFF
TGCGCCAGCAGCTTGTCTAGCGGGGGGGCCCACACCGGGGAGCTGTTTTTT
>TRBJ1-2|TRBV28|.|TRBD1
CASSLPATGGSGYTF
TGTGCCAGCAGTTTGCCGGCTACAGGGGGCTCGGGCTACACCTTC
>TRBJ2-1|TRBV5-1|.|TRBD2
CASSIGLAETYNEQFF
TGCGCCAGCAGCATCGGACTAGCGGAGACCTACAATGAGCAGTTCTTC
>TRBJ2-3|TRBV7-9|.|TRBD2
CASSLGTSGTDTQYF
TGTGCCAGCAGCTTAGGGACTAGCGGCACAGATACGCAGTATTTT
>TRBJ1-3|TRBV18|.|TRBD1
CASSPGQGARGNTIYF
TGTGCCAGCTCACCGGGACAGGGGGCGCGGGGAAACACCATATATTTT
>TRBJ2-6|TRBV7-6|.|.
CASSLVVWGDPSGANVLTF
TGTGCCAGCAGCTTAGTTGTATGGGGGGATCCCTCTGGGGCCAACGTCCTGACTTTC
>TRBJ1-5|TRBV14|.|.
CASSLGVWSPQHF
TGTGCCAGTTCGTTAGGGGTATGGTCCCCCCAGCATTTT
>TRBJ1-1|TRBV11-1|.|.
CASSLDSLGATEAFF
TGTGCCAGCAGCTTAGACAGCTTAGGGGCCACTGAAGCTTTCTTT
>TRBJ2-5|TRBV5-6|.|TRBD2
CASSLDIAGGETQYF
TGTGCCAGCAGCTTGGATATAGCGGGGGGAGAGACCCAGTACTTC
>TRBJ1-1|TRBV10-3|.|.
CAIRPSSSEAFF
TGTGCCATCAGGCCCTCTAGTTCTGAAGCTTTCTTT